This TCR beta chain was sequenced for a study of blood T cell repertoires in COVID-19. Using immunoSEQ multiplex PCR, the repertoire was profiled, and TCRdb retains in-frame clones only, with some absent. This sample has about 260,000 clones, with 88% found just once. This sequence was found in a human donor in a cohort sampled during active COVID-19. The source material was peripheral blood.

The CDR3 coding sequence is TGTGCCAGCAGTTCAGACGGGACTCCCGATTTTTGGGGCTACACCTTC. This encodes CASSSDGTPDFWGYTF. The rearrangement links TRBV5-8 to TRBJ1-2; D is perhaps TRBD1 (5 bases). The CDR3 totals 16 residues. The V end lost 5 bases, the J end lost 8 bases, and 25 bases lay between the germline ends. Germline lookup yields CDR1 SGHTS and CDR2 YDEGEE.